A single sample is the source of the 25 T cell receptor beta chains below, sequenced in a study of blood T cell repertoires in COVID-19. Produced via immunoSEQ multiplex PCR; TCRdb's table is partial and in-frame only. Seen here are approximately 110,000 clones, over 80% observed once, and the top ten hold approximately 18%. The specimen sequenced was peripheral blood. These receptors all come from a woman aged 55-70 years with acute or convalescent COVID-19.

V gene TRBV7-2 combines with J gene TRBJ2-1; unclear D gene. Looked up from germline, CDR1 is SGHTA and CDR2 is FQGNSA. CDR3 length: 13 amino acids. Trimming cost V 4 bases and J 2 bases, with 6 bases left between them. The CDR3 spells CASSYSTYNEQFF. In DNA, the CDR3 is TGTGCCAGCAGCTACTCAACCTACAATGAGCAGTTCTTC.

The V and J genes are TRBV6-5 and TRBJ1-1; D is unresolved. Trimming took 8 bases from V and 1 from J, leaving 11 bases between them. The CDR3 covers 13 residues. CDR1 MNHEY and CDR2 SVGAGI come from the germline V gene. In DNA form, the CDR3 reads TGTGCCAGCGGGCAGGTCGAGAACACTGAAGCTTTCTTT. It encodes CASGQVENTEAFF.

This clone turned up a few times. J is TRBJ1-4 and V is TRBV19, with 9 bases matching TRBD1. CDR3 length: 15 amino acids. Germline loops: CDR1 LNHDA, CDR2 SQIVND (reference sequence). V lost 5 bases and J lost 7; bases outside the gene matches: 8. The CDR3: CASSAQTGGGEKLFF. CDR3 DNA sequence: TGTGCCAGTAGTGCTCAGACAGGGGGAGGTGAAAAACTGTTTTTT.

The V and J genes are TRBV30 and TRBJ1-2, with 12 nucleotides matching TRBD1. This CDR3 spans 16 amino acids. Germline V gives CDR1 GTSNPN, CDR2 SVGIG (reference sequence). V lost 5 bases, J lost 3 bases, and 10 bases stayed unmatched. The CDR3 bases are TGTGCCTGGGCCGGGGACAGGGGGCTTAGTGACTATGGCTACACCTTC. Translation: CAWAGDRGLSDYGYTF.

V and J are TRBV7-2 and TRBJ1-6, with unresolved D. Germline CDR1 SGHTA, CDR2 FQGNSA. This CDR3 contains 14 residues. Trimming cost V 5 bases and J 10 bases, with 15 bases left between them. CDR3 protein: CASSPPGWESPLHF. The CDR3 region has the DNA TGTGCCAGCAGCCCGCCGGGGTGGGAATCACCCCTCCACTTT.

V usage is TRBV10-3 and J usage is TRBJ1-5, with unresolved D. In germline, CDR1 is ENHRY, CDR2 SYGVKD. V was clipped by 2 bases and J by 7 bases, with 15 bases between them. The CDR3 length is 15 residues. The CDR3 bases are TGTGCCATCAGTGAGGGATGGGCAGACGACCAGCCCCAGCATTTT. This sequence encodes CAISEGWADDQPQHF.

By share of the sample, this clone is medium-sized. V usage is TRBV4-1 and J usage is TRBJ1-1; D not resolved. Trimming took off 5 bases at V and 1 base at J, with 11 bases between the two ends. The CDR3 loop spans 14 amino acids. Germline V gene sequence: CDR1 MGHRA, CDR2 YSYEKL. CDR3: CASSFSATNTEAFF. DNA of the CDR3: TGCGCCAGCAGCTTCAGCGCAACGAACACTGAAGCTTTCTTT.

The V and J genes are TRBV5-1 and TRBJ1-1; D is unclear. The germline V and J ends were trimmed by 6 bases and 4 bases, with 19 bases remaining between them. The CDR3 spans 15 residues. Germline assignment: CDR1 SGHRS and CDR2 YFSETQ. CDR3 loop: CASNRAAGGTTEAFF. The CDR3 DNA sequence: TGCGCCAGCAACCGAGCGGCGGGCGGTACCACTGAAGCTTTCTTT.

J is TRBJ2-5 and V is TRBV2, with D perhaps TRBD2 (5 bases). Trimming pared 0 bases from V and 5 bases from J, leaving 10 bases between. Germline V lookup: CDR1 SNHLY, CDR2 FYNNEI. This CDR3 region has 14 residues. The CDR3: CASSEAGRWETQYF. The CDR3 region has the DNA TGTGCCAGCAGTGAAGCTGGGAGATGGGAGACCCAGTACTTC.

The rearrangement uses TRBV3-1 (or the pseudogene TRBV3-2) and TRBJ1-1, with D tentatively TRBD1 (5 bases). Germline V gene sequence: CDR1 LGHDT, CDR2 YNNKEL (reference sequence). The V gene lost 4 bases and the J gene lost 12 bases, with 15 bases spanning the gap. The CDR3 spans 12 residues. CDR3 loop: CASSPPDISPFF. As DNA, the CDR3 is TGTGCCAGCAGCCCCCCGGACATTTCTCCTTTCTTT.

In nucleotides, the CDR3 is TGTGCCAGCTCACCTTCCGGGACAGGGATCCCTGGCTACACCTTC. Translation gives CASSPSGTGIPGYTF. The J gene is TRBJ1-2, the V gene TRBV18, with 9 bases identical to TRBD1. The J segment lost 7 bases and the V segment lost 3 bases, leaving 9 bases of the junction unmatched. Germline CDR1 and CDR2: KGHSH and LQKENI. CDR3 length: 15 amino acids.

The chain's CDR3 is CASRPMSGNTEAFF. DNA of the CDR3: TGCGCCAGCAGACCCATGTCCGGGAACACTGAAGCTTTCTTT. The chain links TRBV5-1 to TRBJ1-1; no clear D. Germline V CDR1 and CDR2: SGHRS, YFSETQ. Trimming took 5 bases from V and 1 from J, leaving 12 bases between them. The CDR3 loop spans 14 amino acids.

CDR3 sequence reads: CAISLKGDYYEQYF. The CDR3 nucleotides read TGTGCCATCTCCCTCAAGGGGGATTACTACGAGCAGTACTTC. This rearrangement joins TRBV28 to TRBJ2-7; TRBD1 might be the D (6 bases). This CDR3 has 14 amino acids. The V end was cut by 10 bases, the J end by 3 bases, with 19 bases between. Per germline, CDR1 MDHEN and CDR2 SYDVKM.

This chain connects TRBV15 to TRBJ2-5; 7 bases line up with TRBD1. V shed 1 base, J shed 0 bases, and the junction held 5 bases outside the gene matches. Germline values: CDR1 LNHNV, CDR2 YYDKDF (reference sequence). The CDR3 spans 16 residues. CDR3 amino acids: CATSRAGDSYQETQYF. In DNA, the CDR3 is TGTGCCACCAGCAGAGCCGGGGACAGCTACCAAGAGACCCAGTACTTC.

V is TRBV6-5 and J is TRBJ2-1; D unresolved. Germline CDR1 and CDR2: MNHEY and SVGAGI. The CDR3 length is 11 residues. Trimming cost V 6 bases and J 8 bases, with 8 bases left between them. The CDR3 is CASSTRYEQFF. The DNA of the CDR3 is TGTGCCAGCAGCACTCGGTATGAGCAGTTCTTC.

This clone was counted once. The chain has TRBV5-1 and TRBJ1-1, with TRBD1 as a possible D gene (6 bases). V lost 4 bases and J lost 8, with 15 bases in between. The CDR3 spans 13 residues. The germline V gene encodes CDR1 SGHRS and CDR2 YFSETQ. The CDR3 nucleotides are TGCGCCAGCAGCCCCCTAGCAGACAGGGAAGCTTTCTTT. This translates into CASSPLADREAFF. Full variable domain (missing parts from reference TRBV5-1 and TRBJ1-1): KAGVTQTPRYLIKTRGQQVTLSCSPISGHRSVSWYQQTPGQGLQFLFEYFSETQRNKGNFPGRFSGRQFSNSRSEMNVSTLELGDSALYLCASSPLADREAFFGQGTRLTVV.

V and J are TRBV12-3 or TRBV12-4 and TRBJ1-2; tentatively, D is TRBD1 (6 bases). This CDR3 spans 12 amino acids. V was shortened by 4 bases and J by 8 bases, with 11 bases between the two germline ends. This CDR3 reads CASSSPQGGYTF. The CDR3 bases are TGTGCCAGCAGTTCGCCGCAGGGGGGCTACACCTTC.

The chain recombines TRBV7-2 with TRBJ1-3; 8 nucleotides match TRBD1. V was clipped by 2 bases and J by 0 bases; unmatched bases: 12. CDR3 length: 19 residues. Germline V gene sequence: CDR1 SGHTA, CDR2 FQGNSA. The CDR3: CASSLRAGTGPLSGNTIYF. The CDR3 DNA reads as TGTGCCAGCAGCTTACGAGCCGGGACAGGCCCCCTCTCTGGAAACACCATATATTTT.

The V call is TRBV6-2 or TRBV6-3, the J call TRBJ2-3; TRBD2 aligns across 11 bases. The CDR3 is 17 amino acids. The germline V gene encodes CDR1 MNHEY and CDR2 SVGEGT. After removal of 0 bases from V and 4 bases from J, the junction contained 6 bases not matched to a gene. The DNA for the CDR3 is TGTGCCAGCAGTTACTCTAGACTAGCGGGATCCCCAGATACGCAGTATTTT. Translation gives CASSYSRLAGSPDTQYF.

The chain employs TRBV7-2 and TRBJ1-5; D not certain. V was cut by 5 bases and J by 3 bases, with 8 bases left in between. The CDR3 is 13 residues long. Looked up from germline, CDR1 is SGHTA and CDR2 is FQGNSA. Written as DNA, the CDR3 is TGTGCCAGCAGCGACAACCTCAATCAGCCCCAGCATTTT. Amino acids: CASSDNLNQPQHF.

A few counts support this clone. The CDR3 DNA reads TGCGCCAGCAGCCAAGTGCCCATTCCCCTGGGCCTTTCACCCCTCCACTTT. Translation: CASSQVPIPLGLSPLHF. V is TRBV4-1 and J is TRBJ1-6; D not certain. Germline CDR1 reads MGHRA; CDR2 reads YSYEKL. V shed 1 base and J shed 9 bases, with 19 bases lying between them. The CDR3 extends over 17 amino acids.

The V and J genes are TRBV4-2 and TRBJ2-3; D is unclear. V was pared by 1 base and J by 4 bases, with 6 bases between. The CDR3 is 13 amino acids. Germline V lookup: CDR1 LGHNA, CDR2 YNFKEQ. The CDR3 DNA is TGTGCCAGCAGCCAAGGCCTAGCAGATACGCAGTATTTT. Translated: CASSQGLADTQYF.

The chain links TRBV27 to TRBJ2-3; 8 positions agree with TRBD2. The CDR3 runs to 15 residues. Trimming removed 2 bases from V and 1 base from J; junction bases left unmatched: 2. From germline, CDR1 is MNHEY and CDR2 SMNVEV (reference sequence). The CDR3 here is CASSLGRGGTDTQYF. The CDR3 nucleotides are TGTGCCAGCAGTTTAGGGCGGGGGGGCACAGATACGCAGTATTTT.

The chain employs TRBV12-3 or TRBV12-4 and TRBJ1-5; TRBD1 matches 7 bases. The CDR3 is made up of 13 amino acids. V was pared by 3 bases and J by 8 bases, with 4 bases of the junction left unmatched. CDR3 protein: CASSFEGAKPQHF. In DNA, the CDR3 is TGTGCCAGCAGTTTTGAGGGGGCGAAGCCCCAGCATTTT.

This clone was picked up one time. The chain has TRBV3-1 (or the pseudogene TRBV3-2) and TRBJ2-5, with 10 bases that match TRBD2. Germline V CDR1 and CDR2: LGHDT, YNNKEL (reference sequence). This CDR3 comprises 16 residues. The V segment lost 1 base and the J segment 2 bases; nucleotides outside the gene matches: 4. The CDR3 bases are TGTGCCAGCAGCCAAGCTAGCGGGGGCCCTCAAGAGACCCAGTACTTC. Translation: CASSQASGGPQETQYF.